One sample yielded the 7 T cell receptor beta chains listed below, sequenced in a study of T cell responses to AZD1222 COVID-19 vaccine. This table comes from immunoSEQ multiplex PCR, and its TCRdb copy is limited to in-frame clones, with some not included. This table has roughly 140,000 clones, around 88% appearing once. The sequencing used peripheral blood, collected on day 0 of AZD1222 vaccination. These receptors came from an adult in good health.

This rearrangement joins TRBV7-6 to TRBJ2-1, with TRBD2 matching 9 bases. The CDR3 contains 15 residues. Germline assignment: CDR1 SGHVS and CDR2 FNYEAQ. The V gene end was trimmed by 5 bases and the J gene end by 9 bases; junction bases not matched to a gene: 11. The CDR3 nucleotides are TGTGCCAGCAGCCGGCGGGGGGGCCGAAGCGGTGAGCAGTTCTTC. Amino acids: CASSRRGGRSGEQFF. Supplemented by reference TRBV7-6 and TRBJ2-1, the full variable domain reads GAGVSQSPRYKVTKRGQDVALRCDPISGHVSLYWYRQALGQGPEFLTYFNYEAQQDKSGLPNDRFSAERPEGSISTLTIQRTEQRDSAMYRCASSRRGGRSGEQFFGPGTRLTVL.

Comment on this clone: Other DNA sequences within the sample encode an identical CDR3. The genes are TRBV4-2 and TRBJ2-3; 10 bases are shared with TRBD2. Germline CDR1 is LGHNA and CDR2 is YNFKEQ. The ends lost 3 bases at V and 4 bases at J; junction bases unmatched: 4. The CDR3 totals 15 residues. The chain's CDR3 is CASSQERGGPDTQYF. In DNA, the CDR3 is TGTGCCAGCAGCCAGGAGCGGGGGGGCCCAGATACGCAGTATTTT.

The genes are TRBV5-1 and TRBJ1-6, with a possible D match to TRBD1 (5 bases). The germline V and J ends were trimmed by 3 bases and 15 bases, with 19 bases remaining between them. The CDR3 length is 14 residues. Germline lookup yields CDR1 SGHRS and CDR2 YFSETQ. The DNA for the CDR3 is TGCGCCAGCAGCTCAGTCGGGGCCTCATTCGACCTCCACTTT. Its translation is CASSSVGASFDLHF.

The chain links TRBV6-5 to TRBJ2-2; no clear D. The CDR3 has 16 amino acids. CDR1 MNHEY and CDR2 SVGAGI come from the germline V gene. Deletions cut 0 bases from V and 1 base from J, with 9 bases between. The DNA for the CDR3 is TGTGCCAGCAGTTACTCTGGGGATCTGAACACCGGGGAGCTGTTTTTT. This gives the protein CASSYSGDLNTGELFF.

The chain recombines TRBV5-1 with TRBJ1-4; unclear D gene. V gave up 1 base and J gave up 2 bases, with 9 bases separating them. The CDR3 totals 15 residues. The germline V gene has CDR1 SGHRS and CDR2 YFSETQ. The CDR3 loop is CASSLTSRTNEKLFF. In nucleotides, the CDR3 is TGCGCCAGCAGCTTGACCTCGAGGACTAATGAAAAACTGTTTTTT.

The CDR3 region has the DNA TGTGCCAGCTCACAAGGTCGCCGCGGGGTTACCTACGAGCAGTACTTC. Its protein product is CASSQGRRGVTYEQYF. The gene calls are TRBV18 and TRBJ2-7; TRBD2 might be the D (6 bases). The length of the CDR3 is 16 residues. In germline, CDR1 is KGHSH, CDR2 LQKENI. The V end was cut by 4 bases, the J end by 2 bases, with 18 bases between.

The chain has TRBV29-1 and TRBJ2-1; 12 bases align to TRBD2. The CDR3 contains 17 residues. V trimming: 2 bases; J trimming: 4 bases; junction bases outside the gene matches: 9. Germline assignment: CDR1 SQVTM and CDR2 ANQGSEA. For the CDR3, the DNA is TGCAGCGTTGAACTAGCGGGGGGGCCGCCTCAATACAATGAGCAGTTCTTC. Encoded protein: CSVELAGGPPQYNEQFF.